This T cell receptor beta chain was identified in a study of brain T cells in children with intractable seizures. The time point here: blood from clinic visit 5 months post-surgery; TSC patient then seizure free. Measured with immunoSEQ multiplex PCR; TCRdb has only the in-frame clones, and not every one. The repertoire holds about 340,000 clones, about 94% seen once, with about 6% in the top ten. The V end lost 3 bases, the J end lost 5 bases, and 4 bases lay between the germline ends. The CDR3 spans 12 residues. The sequence was obtained from a boy younger than two with tuberous sclerosis and intractable seizures. This sample comprised peripheral blood, obtained 4 to 5 months after surgery. This rearrangement joins TRBV12-3 or TRBV12-4 to TRBJ2-2, with no clear D. CDR3: CASSFMTGELFF. The CDR3, as DNA: TGTGCCAGCAGTTTCATGACCGGGGAGCTGTTTTTT.